This T cell receptor (beta chain) was recovered during a study of T-cell memory formation after mild COVID-19. Study-level points and caveats: In pre-infection memory, a portion of responding clones appeared, which suggested that cross-reactive memory joined.

This CDR3 has 13 residues. TCRdb used MiXCR to reprocess the 5' RACE reads, holding one entry per CDR3 protein. The data contain 550,000 to 600,000 distinct CDR3 sequences, roughly 22% of them seen just once; the ten biggest clones take up approximately 8%. This clonotype was seen at least ten times. Its antigen is not identified. This chain links TRBV12-3 or TRBV12-4 with TRBJ2-4, with D perhaps TRBD2 (6 bases). The TCR was taken from an adult woman who had mild COVID-19 (a few samples of this study predate the infection). Cell type and time point are not known. The sequenced sample was PBMCs or a T cell subset sorted from them (not recorded which). As DNA, the CDR3 is TGTGGACCGAGGCGGGAAGCCAAAAACATTCAGTACTTC. Translating it yields CGPRREAKNIQYF.